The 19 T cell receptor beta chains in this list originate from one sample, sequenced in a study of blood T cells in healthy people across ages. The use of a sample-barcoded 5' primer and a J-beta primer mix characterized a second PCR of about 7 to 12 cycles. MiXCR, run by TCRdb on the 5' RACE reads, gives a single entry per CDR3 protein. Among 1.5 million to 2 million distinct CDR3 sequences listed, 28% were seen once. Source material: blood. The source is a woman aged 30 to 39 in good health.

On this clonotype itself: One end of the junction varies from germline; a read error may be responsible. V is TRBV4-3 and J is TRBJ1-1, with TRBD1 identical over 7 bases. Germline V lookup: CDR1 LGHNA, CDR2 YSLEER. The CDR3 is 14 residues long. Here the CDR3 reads CANSWGQKNTEAFF. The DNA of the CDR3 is TGCGCCAACAGCTGGGGACAGAAGAACACTGAAGCTTTCTTT.

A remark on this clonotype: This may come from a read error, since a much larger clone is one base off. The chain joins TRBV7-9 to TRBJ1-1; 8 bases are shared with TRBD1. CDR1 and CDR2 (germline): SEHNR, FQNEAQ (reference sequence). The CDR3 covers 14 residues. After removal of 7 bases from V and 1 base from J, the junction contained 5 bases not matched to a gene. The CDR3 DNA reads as TGTGCCAGCACCCCCGACAGGGGGAACACTGAAGCTTTCTTT. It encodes CASTPDRGNTEAFF.

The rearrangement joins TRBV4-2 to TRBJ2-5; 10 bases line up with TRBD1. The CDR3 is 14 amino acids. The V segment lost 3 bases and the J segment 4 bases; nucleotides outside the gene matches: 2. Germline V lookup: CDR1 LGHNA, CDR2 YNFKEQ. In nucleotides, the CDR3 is TGTGCCAGCAGCCAGGGGACAGGGGTAGAGACCCAGTACTTC. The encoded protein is CASSQGTGVETQYF.

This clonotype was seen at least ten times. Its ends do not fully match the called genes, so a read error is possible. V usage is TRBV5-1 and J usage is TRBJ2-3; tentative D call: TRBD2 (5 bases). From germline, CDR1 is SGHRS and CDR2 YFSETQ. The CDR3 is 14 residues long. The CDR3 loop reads CASSLDSSTDTQYF. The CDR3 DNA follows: TGTGCCAGCAGCCTGGACTCTAGCACAGATACGCAGTATTTT.

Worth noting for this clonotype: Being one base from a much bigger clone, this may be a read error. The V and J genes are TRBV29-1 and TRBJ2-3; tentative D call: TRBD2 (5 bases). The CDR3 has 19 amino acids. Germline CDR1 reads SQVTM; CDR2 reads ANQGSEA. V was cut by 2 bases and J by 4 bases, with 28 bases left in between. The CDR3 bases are TGCAGCGTTGAAAAGAGGTCTCTAGTGGGAGTTAGGGTGGCAGATACGCAGTATTTT. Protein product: CSVEKRSLVGVRVADTQYF.

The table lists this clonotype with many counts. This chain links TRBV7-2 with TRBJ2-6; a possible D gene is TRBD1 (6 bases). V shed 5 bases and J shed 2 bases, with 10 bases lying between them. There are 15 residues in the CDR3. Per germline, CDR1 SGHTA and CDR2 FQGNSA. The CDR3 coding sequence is TGTGCCAGCAGCGACAGGTGGGCTGGGGCCAACGTCCTGACTTTC. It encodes CASSDRWAGANVLTF.

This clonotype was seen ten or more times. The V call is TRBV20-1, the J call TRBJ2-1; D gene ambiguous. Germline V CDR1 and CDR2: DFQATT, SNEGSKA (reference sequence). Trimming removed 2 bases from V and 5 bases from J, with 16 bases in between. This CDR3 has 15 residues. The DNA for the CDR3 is TGCAGTGCTAGACCGACTTATCTCCCCCACAATGAGCAGTTCTTC. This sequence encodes CSARPTYLPHNEQFF.

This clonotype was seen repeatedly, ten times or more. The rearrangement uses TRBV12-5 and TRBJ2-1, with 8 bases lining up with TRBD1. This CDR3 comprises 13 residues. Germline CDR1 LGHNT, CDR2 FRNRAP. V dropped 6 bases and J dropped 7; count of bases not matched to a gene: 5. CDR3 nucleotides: TGTGCTAGTGGCGGGACAGGAAGAAATGAGCAGTTCTTC. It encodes CASGGTGRNEQFF.

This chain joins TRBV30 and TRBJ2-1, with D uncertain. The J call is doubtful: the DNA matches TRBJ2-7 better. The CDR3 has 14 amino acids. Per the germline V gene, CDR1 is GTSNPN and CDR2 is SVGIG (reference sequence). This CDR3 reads CAWNPYSSYNEQYF. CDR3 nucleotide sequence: TGTGCCTGGAACCCTTACAGCTCCTACAATGAGCAGTACTTC.

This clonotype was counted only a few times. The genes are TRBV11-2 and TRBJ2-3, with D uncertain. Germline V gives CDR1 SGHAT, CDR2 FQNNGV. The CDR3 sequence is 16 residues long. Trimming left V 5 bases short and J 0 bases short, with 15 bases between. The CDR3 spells CASSPKGRSSTDTQYF. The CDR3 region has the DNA TGTGCCAGCAGCCCAAAAGGAAGATCTAGCACAGATACGCAGTATTTT.

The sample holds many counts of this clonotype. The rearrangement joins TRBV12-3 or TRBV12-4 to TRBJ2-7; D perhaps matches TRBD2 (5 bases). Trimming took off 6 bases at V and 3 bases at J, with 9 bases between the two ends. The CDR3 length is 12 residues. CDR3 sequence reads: CASSRDHYEQYF. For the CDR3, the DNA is TGTGCCAGCAGCCGGGATCACTACGAGCAGTACTTC.

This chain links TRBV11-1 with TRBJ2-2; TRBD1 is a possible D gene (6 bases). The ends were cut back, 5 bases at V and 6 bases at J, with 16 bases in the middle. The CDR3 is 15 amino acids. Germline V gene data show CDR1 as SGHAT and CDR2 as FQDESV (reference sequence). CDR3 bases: TGTGCCAGCAGCAAAGCCACAGGGTTCCCCGGGGAGCTGTTTTTT. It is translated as CASSKATGFPGELFF.

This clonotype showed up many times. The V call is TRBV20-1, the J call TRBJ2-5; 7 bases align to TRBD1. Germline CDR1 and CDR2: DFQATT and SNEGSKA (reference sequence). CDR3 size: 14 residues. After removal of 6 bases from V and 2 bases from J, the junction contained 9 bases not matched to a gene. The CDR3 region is CSATLGGGQETQYF. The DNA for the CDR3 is TGCAGTGCGACTTTAGGGGGCGGGCAAGAGACCCAGTACTTC.

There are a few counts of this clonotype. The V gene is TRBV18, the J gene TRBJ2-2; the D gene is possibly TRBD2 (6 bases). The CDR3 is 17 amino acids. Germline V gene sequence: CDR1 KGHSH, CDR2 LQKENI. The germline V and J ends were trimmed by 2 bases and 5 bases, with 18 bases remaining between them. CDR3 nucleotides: TGTGCCAGCTCACCATCTAGCGAGGAGGTCTGGACCGGGGAGCTGTTTTTT. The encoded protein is CASSPSSEEVWTGELFF.

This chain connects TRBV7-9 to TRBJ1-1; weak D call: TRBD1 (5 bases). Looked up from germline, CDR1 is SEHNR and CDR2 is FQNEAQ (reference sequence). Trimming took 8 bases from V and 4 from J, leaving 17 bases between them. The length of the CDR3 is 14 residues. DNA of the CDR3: TGTGCCAGCGGGGGGAGGAGAGGAGGCACTGAAGCTTTCTTT. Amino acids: CASGGRRGGTEAFF.

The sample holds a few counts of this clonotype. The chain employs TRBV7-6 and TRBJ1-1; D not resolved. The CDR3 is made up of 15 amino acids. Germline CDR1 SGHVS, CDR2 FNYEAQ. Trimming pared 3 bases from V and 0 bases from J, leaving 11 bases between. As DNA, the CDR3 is TGTGCCAGCAGCTTGGAATCTCTCATGAACACTGAAGCTTTCTTT. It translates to CASSLESLMNTEAFF.

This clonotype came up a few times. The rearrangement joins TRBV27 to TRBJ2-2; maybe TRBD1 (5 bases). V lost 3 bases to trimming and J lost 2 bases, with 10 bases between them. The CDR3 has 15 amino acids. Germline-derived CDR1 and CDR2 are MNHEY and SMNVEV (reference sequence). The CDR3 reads CASSFNRPNTGELFF. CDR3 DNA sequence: TGTGCCAGCAGTTTTAACAGGCCCAACACCGGGGAGCTGTTTTTT.

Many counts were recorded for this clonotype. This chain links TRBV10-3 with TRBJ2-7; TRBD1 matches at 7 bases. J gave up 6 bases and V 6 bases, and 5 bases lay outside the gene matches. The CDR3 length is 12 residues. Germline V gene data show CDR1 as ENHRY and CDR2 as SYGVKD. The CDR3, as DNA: TGTGCCATCAGCAACGGGACAGTCGAGCAGTACTTC. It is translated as CAISNGTVEQYF.

CDR3 in DNA: TGCGCCAGCAGCACTGAGACAGCCGAAGATACGCAGTATTTT. Protein: CASSTETAEDTQYF. The chain employs TRBV5-1 and TRBJ2-3; tentative D call: TRBD1 (5 bases). This CDR3 region has 14 residues. CDR1 SGHRS and CDR2 YFSETQ come from the germline V gene. Trimming removed 4 bases at V and 5 bases at J, with 14 bases between.